The source of this T cell receptor beta chain is a study of blood T cell repertoires in COVID-19 (TCRdb year 2020). For the study in its entirety: Samples covering the acute and convalescent phases of COVID-19 were provided by collaborators in the United States, Italy and Spain. The prospective study material was composed of cDNA or gDNA derived from T cells, B-cell-depleted T cells, or PBMCs. The dataset comprised deeply sampled blood TCRbeta repertoires from subjects exposed to, actively infected with, or recovered from COVID-19. The repertoires were released in a freely available public database intended as a resource for research on the immune response to SARS-CoV-2. Samples were obtained from the ongoing ImmuneRACE study (first 160 participants) and from about 1,300 subjects provided by 6 global collaborators. Sample metadata almost always included a de-identified subject ID, COVID-19 status, age in years and sex. Where available, HLA class I and class II types were taken from metadata supplied by the sample provider and were not determined by assay-based typing.

Trimming takes 0 bases off V and 4 bases off J; junction bases not matched to a gene: 4. The germline V gene (reference sequence) specifies SEHNR as CDR1 and FQNEAQ as CDR2. From the cysteine up to the phenylalanine, the CDR3 has a length of 15 residues. CDR3 DNA only is kept here, 45 bases in frame from base 1. Samples from volunteer blood donors who had recovered from COVID-19 were contributed by a second Seattle source. Each collaborating institution followed its own protocols to collect whole blood in K2EDTA tubes. For TCRbeta analysis, collaborators shipped samples as frozen whole blood, isolated PBMCs, or DNA extracted from either of those sample types. Concerning this clone itself: Its antigen remains undetermined. No much larger clone exists at a distance of one base, and base qualities are not known.

Findings and caveats that apply to the study as a whole: The quantity of clinical and demographic metadata differed by source and by participant and was supplied without curation.

TCRbeta CDR3 regions were amplified from genomic DNA using the immunoSEQ Assay, a bias-controlled multiplex PCR. The original pipeline was this. The number of nucleated cells in each sample was estimated by amplification of reference gene primers within the assay. To quantify the absolute abundance of each unique TCRbeta CDR3 rearrangement, sequence reads were collapsed and filtered. Productive Simpson clonality was computed per sample as the square root of Simpson's diversity index over productive rearrangements. TCRdb provides this immuneACCESS table in a form limited to in-frame rearrangements. Some clones are lacking; in checked studies, under half of them reflect an unresolved V gene, and why the rest are absent is not known. From that table come the V and J calls and clone size; the DNA was used to work out D and trimming. The sample has 180,000 or so clones on record, about 85% of them singletons. About 1.2% of the sample is taken by the ten largest.

The clonotype was recovered from a man aged 60 to 75 who had recovered from COVID-19. The sequencing input was peripheral blood. The chain employs TRBV7-9 and TRBJ1-1, with TRBD1 identical over 8 junction bases. The CDR3 region: CASSLAGQGGTEAFF. The nucleotides read TGTGCCAGCAGCTTAGCCGGACAGGGCGGCACTGAAGCTTTCTTT.